Below, 21 T cell receptor beta chains from the same sample are listed, as sequenced in a study of technical replicates of blood from several donors. Assay: immunoSEQ multiplex PCR; the TCRdb copy retains only in-frame clones and omits some. The sample has some 77,000 clones; 91% are singletons. The source material was T cells isolated from PBMCs. Every receptor here comes from a human donor in good health.

The gene calls are TRBV19 and TRBJ1-5; D is unclear. V lost 3 bases to trimming and J lost 9 bases, with 9 bases between them. From germline, CDR1 is LNHDA and CDR2 SQIVND (reference sequence). This CDR3 has 12 residues. In nucleotides, the CDR3 is TGTGCCAGTAGTATCCCTAACCGGCCCCAGCATTTT. It translates to CASSIPNRPQHF.

The chain links TRBV5-1 to TRBJ1-1; 9 nucleotides match TRBD1. The ends lost 4 bases at V and 7 bases at J; junction bases unmatched: 8. This CDR3 is built from 14 residues. CDR1 and CDR2 (germline): SGHRS, YFSETQ. CDR3 nucleotide sequence: TGCGCCAGCAGCCCCCGGGACAGGGATTTTGAAGCTTTCTTT. The encoded protein is CASSPRDRDFEAFF.

V is TRBV7-8 and J is TRBJ1-2, with a possible D match to TRBD1 (6 bases). This CDR3 is built from 18 residues. V dropped 5 bases and J dropped 6 bases, with 28 bases sitting between them. CDR1 and CDR2 from the germline V gene are SGHVS and FQNEAQ. The DNA for the CDR3 is TGTGCCAGCAGCCTAACCGGGACATCGACCCGCGAGGGGAATGGCTACACCTTC. Residues: CASSLTGTSTREGNGYTF.

The chain has TRBV20-1 and TRBJ2-4; 11 bases map to TRBD2. The CDR3 runs to 11 residues. The germline CDR1 and CDR2 sequences are DFQATT and SNEGSKA (reference sequence). Germline trimming cut 3 bases from V and 14 bases from J; bases unmatched to any gene: 3. This CDR3 reads CSAREGLAEYF. Written as DNA, the CDR3 is TGCAGTGCTAGGGAGGGACTAGCGGAGTACTTC.

J is TRBJ2-3 and V is TRBV27; 8 nucleotides line up with TRBD2. The CDR3 extends over 21 amino acids. The V gene end was trimmed by 6 bases and the J gene end by 2 bases; junction bases not matched to a gene: 25. Germline CDR1 reads MNHEY; CDR2 reads SMNVEV (reference sequence). This chain's CDR3 is CASSRPSPLTLAGIPTDTQYF. CDR3 sequence (DNA): TGTGCCAGCAGCCGACCCTCACCTTTGACTTTAGCGGGGATTCCCACAGATACGCAGTATTTT.

The rearrangement uses TRBV29-1 and TRBJ2-3; 10 nucleotides match TRBD2. The J segment lost 0 bases and the V segment lost 8 bases, leaving 8 bases of the junction unmatched. This CDR3 spans 15 amino acids. CDR1 and CDR2 (germline): SQVTM, ANQGSEA. The CDR3 is CSLIAGGRSTDTQYF. CDR3 coding DNA: TGCAGCCTAATAGCGGGAGGTCGGAGCACAGATACGCAGTATTTT.

The chain combines TRBV27 with TRBJ1-1; TRBD1 might be the D (5 bases). The CDR3 has 15 residues. Per the germline V gene, CDR1 is MNHEY and CDR2 is SMNVEV (reference sequence). V shed 6 bases and J shed 8 bases, with 22 bases lying between them. As DNA, the CDR3 is TGTGCCAGCAGCCTGCGGGACGGCCCCGGCATAGAAGCTTTCTTT. This translates into CASSLRDGPGIEAFF.

This sequence joins TRBV2 and TRBJ1-4; 9 bases agree with TRBD1. CDR3 length: 17 residues. The ends lost 3 bases at V and 4 bases at J; junction bases unmatched: 9. Germline CDR1 and CDR2: SNHLY and FYNNEI. The CDR3 nucleotides are TGTGCCAGCAGTGAGCAGGGACAGGGATGGGGTAATGAAAAACTGTTTTTT. It is translated as CASSEQGQGWGNEKLFF.

The chain carries TRBV29-1 and TRBJ2-2, with TRBD1 identical over 9 bases. CDR1 is SQVTM and CDR2 is ANQGSEA in the germline V gene. The CDR3 loop spans 14 amino acids. The ends lost 5 bases at V and 6 bases at J; junction bases unmatched: 7. The CDR3 DNA follows: TGCAGCGTTCCGGGACAGGGTGATCCCGGGGAGCTGTTTTTT. Translating gives CSVPGQGDPGELFF.

The genes are TRBV30 and TRBJ2-7, with 7 bases matching TRBD2. This CDR3 comprises 12 residues. Germline CDR1 and CDR2: GTSNPN and SVGIG (reference sequence). J gave up 5 bases and V 3 bases, and 4 bases lay outside the gene matches. DNA of the CDR3: TGTGCCTGGAGCCGGCGGGAGAACGAGCAGTACTTC. Residues: CAWSRRENEQYF. The full variable domain, rest sourced from reference TRBV30 and TRBJ2-7, is SQTIHQWPATLVQPVGSPLSLECTVEGTSNPNLYWYRQAAGRGLQLLFYSVGIGQISSEVPQNLSASRPQDRQFILSSKKLLLSDSGFYLCAWSRRENEQYFGPGTRLTVT.

The V and J genes are TRBV29-1 and TRBJ1-1, with D possibly being TRBD1 (5 bases). Germline loops: CDR1 SQVTM, CDR2 ANQGSEA. CDR3 size: 11 residues. Trimming left V 5 bases short and J 5 bases short, with 9 bases between. DNA of the CDR3: TGCAGCGTTTTCAGGGTGACTGAAGCTTTCTTT. It translates to CSVFRVTEAFF.

The V gene is TRBV12-5, the J gene TRBJ2-7, with TRBD2 matching over 9 bases. J lost 3 bases, V lost 7 bases, and 1 base had no gene match. Germline assignment: CDR1 LGHNT and CDR2 FRNRAP. This CDR3 spans 12 amino acids. The CDR3 reads CASATSGYEQYF. CDR3 sequence (DNA): TGTGCTAGTGCGACTAGCGGCTACGAGCAGTACTTC.

This chain connects TRBV6-5 to TRBJ1-2, with D possibly TRBD1 on 5 matching bases. This CDR3 comprises 15 residues. The V gene lost 0 bases and the J gene lost 2 bases, with 10 bases spanning the gap. Per germline, CDR1 MNHEY and CDR2 SVGAGI. CDR3: CASSYSSGGNYGYTF. The DNA of the CDR3 is TGTGCCAGCAGTTACTCTTCCGGGGGGAACTATGGCTACACCTTC.

The chain links TRBV2 to TRBJ2-5; D gene uncertain. V dropped 7 bases and J dropped 1 base, with 10 bases sitting between them. In germline, CDR1 is SNHLY, CDR2 FYNNEI. This CDR3 has 13 amino acids. This CDR3 is CASTILIQETQYF. CDR3 nucleotides: TGTGCCAGCACCATACTAATCCAAGAGACCCAGTACTTC.

The chain combines TRBV7-2 with TRBJ2-3; perhaps TRBD2 as D (6 bases). In germline, CDR1 is SGHTA, CDR2 FQGNSA. The CDR3 extends over 15 amino acids. V lost 2 bases and J lost 2, with 11 bases in between. CDR3 in DNA: TGTGCCAGCAGCTTACTTAGCGGATACACAGATACGCAGTATTTT. It encodes CASSLLSGYTDTQYF.

The chain recombines TRBV7-9 with TRBJ2-1, with 7 bases matching TRBD2. Germline V lookup: CDR1 SEHNR, CDR2 FQNEAQ (reference sequence). CDR3 length equals 18 residues. The V gene end was trimmed by 8 bases and the J gene end by 7 bases; junction bases not matched to a gene: 23. CDR3 DNA: TGTGCCAGCCTGGCTAGCGGAAAACCTGGATGGAACGGGAATGAGCAGTTCTTC. Its translation is CASLASGKPGWNGNEQFF.

This chain links TRBV7-6 with TRBJ2-5; no clear D. CDR1 is SGHVS, CDR2 FNYEAQ, per germline. The CDR3 spans 13 residues. Deletions cut 5 bases from V and 5 bases from J, with 12 bases between. The CDR3 sequence is CASSPLLRETQYF. The CDR3 DNA sequence: TGTGCCAGCAGCCCACTCCTCCGGGAGACCCAGTACTTC.

V and J are TRBV6-5 and TRBJ2-7; the D gene is possibly TRBD1 (6 bases). Per germline, CDR1 MNHEY and CDR2 SVGAGI. This CDR3 is built from 13 residues. Between the trimmed V and J ends, which lost 3 bases and 2 bases, there was a span of 8 bases. This chain's CDR3 is CASSYGQPYEQYF. The DNA for the CDR3 is TGTGCCAGCAGTTATGGACAGCCCTACGAGCAGTACTTC.

The CDR3 DNA reads as TGTGCCAGCAGCGTAGCGGCTAACTATGGCTACACCTTC. Translating it yields CASSVAANYGYTF. The chain has TRBV9 and TRBJ1-2, with D unclear. This CDR3 contains 13 residues. Germline loops: CDR1 SGDLS, CDR2 YYNGEE. V was shortened by 0 bases and J by 0 bases, with 3 bases between the two germline ends.

The V and J genes are TRBV6-1 and TRBJ1-1; D gene uncertain. Germline V gene lookup returns CDR1 MNHNS and CDR2 SASEGT. Trimming shortened V by 1 base and J by 8 bases, and 5 bases separated the two germline ends. The CDR3 spans 11 residues. The CDR3 DNA reads as TGTGCCAGCAGTGAAGATCAGGAAGCTTTCTTT. Protein: CASSEDQEAFF.

This clone has more than one count but fewer than ten. J is TRBJ2-1 and V is TRBV15; TRBD2 matches at 10 bases. Germline CDR1 and CDR2: LNHNV and YYDKDF (reference sequence). The V and J ends lost 3 bases and 7 bases, in that order; junction bases with no gene match: 6. The CDR3 sequence is 15 residues long. The CDR3 is CATSRASGSINEQFF. CDR3 nucleotides: TGTGCCACCAGCAGGGCTAGCGGGAGCATTAATGAGCAGTTCTTC. Complete variable domain (other parts from reference TRBV15 and TRBJ2-1): DAMVIQNPRYQVTQFGKPVTLSCSQTLNHNVMYWYQQKSSQAPKLLFHYYDKDFNNEADTPDNFQSRRPNTSFCFLDIRSPGLGDTAMYLCATSRASGSINEQFFGPGTRLTVL.